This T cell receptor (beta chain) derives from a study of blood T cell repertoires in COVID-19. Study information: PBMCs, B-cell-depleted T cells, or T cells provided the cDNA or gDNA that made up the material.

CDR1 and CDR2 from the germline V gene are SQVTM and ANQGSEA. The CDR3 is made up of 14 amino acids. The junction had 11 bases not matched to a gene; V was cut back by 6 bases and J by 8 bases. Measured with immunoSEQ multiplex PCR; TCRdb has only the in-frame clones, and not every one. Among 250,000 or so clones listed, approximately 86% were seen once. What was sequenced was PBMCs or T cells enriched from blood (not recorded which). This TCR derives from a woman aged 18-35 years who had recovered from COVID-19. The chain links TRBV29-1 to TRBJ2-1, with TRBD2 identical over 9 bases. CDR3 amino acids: CSVRALAGRDEQFF. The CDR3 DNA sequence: TGCAGCGTGAGGGCGCTAGCGGGAAGGGATGAGCAGTTCTTC.